This section outlines one TCR beta chain sequence together with its context. The antigen is undetermined. This sample is part of a study of cytomegalovirus exposure and HLA in healthy donors. Study-level findings and limits: Investigators reported under 200 TCR beta chains as tied to cytomegalovirus.

The CDR3 spans 16 residues. The ends lost 2 bases at V and 1 base at J; junction bases unmatched: 2. Germline V gene sequence: CDR1 MGHRA, CDR2 YSYEKL. The PCR had 60 Vbeta and 13 Jbeta primers. TCRdb keeps only in-frame clones here, not all; method: immunoSEQ multiplex PCR. This sample's table has tens of thousands of clones. The sequenced sample was PBMCs. This receptor was taken from a woman aged 30 to 39 in good health and CMV-seronegative. The rearrangement links TRBV4-1 to TRBJ2-6; 7 nucleotides match TRBD1. CDR3 nucleotide sequence: TGCGCCAGCAGCCAACTGACAGGGTCTGGGGCCAACGTCCTGACTTTC. The encoded protein is CASSQLTGSGANVLTF.